The present TCR beta chain was sequenced within a study of molecular identifiers for immune sequencing clone quantification. The wider study: Four of five splits of RNA from roughly 18,000 or 92,000 naive CD8 cells were sequenced in replicates.

TCRdb called the PCR reads again in MiXCR, with one record for every CDR3 protein. The sample carries hundreds of thousands of distinct CDR3 sequences, under 25% recorded once. CDR3 size: 15 residues. CDR1 and CDR2 from the germline V gene are SGHVS and FNYEAQ. General observations from the study: Over 98% of effector molecules, but under 1% in naive cells, were held by clones with more than 20 RNA copies.

Turning to this clonotype: As yet, its antigen is unknown. The junction and the germline gene differ at one end; a read error may be behind it.

V is TRBV7-6 and J is TRBJ2-5; a possible D gene is TRBD2 (5 bases). The sequence came from a human donor in good health. Some libraries in this study had Jurkat cell RNA spiked in. The sequenced sample was naive CD8+ T cells from blood, with Jurkat cell RNA spiked in. Subset here: FACS-sorted CD8+CD4-CCR7+CD45RA+ naive T cells. Here the CDR3 DNA reads TGTGCCAGCAGCTTGGGAGTCAGAACCCAAGAGACCCGGTACTTC. Translated, it gives CASSLGVRTQETRYF.